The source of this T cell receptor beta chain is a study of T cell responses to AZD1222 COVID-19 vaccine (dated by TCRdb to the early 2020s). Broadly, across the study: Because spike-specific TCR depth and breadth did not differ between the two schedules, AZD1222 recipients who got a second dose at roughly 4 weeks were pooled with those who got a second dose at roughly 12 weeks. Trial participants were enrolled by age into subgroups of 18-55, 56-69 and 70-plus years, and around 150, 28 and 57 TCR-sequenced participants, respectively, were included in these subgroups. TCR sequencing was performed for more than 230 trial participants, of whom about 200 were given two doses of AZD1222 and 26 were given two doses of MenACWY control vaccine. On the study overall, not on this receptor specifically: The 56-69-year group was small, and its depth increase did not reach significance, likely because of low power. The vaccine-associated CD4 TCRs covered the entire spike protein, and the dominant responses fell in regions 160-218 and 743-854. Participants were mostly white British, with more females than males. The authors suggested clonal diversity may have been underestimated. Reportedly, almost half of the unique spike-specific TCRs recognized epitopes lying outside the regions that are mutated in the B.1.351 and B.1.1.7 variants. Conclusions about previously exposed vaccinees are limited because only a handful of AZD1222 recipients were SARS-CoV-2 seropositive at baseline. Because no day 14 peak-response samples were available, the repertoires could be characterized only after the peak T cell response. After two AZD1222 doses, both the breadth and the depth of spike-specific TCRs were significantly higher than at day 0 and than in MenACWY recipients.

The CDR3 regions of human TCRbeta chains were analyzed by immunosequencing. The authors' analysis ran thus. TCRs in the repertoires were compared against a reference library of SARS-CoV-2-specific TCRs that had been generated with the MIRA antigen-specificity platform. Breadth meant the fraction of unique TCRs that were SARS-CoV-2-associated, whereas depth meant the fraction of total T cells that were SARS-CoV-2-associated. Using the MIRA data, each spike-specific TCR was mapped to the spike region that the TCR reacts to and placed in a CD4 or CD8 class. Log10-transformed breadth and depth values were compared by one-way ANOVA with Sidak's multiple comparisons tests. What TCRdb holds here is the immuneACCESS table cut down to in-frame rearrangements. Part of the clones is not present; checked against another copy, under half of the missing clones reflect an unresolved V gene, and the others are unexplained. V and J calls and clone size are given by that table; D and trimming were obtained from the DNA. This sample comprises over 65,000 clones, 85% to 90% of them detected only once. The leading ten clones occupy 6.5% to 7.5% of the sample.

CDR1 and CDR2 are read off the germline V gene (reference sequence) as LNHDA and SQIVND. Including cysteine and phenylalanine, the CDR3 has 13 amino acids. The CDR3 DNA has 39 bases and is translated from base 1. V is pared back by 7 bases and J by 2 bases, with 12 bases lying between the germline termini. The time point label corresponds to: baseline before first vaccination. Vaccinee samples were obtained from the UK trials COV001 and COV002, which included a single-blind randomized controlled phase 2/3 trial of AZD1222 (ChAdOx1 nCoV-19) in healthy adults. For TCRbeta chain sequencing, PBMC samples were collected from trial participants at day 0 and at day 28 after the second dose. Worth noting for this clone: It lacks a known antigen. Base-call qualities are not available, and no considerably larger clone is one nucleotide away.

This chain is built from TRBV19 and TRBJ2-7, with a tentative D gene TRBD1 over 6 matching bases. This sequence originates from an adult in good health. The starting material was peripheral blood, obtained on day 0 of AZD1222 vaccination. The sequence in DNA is TGTGCCAGTACGGACAGAGTCACCTACGAGCAGTACTTC. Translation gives CASTDRVTYEQYF.